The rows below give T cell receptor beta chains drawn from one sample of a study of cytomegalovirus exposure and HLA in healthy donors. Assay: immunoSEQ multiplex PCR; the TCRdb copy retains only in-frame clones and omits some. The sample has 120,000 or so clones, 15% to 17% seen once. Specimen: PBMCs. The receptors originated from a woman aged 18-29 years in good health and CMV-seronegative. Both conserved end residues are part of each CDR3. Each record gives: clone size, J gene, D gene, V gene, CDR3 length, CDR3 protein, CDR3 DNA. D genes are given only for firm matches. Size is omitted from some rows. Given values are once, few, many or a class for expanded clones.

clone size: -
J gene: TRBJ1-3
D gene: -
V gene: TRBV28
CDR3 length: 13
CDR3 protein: CASIPGQINTIYF
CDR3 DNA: TGTGCCAGCATCCCAGGACAGATCAACACCATATATTTT

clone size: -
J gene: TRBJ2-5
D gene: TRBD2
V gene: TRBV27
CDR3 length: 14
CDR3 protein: CASSPFGGVETQYF
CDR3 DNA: TGTGCCAGCAGTCCCTTCGGGGGGGTAGAGACCCAGTACTTC

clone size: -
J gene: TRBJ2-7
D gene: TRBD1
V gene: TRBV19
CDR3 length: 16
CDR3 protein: CASSASGQGGPYEQYF
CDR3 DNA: TGTGCCAGTAGTGCATCGGGACAGGGGGGTCCCTACGAGCAGTACTTC

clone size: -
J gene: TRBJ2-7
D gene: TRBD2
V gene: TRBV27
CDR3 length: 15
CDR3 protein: CASRGGAGSSYEQYF
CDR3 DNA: TGTGCCAGCAGGGGGGGAGCGGGGAGCTCCTACGAGCAGTACTTC

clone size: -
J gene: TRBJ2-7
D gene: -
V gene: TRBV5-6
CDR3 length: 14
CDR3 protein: CASALWASSGEQYF
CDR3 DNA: TGTGCCAGCGCACTTTGGGCCAGCTCGGGGGAGCAGTACTTC

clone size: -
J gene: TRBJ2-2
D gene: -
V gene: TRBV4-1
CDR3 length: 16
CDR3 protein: CASKPGVNENTGELFF
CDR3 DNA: TGCGCCAGCAAGCCCGGGGTTAATGAGAACACCGGGGAGCTGTTTTTT

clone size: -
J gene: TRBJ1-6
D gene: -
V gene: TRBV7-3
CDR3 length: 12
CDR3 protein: CASTPDASPLHF
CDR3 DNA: TGTGCCAGCACCCCAGATGCTTCACCCCTCCACTTT

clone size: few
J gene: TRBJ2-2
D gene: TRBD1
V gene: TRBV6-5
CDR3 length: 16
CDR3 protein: CASSSRGQGAPGELFF
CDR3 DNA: TGTGCCAGCAGTTCAAGGGGACAGGGGGCGCCCGGGGAGCTGTTTTTT

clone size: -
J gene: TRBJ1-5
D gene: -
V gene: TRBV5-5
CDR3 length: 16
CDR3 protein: CASSLVPGDSNQPQHF
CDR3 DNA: TGTGCCAGCAGCTTGGTCCCAGGGGACAGCAATCAGCCCCAGCATTTT

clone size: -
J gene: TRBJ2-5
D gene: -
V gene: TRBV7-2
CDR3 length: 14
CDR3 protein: CASSLGSVQETQYF
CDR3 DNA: TGTGCCAGCAGCTTAGGGTCGGTCCAAGAGACCCAGTACTTC

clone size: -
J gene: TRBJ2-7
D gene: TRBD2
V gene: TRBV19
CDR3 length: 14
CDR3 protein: CASSKAGVIAEQYF
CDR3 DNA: TGTGCCAGTAGTAAAGCGGGAGTCATCGCCGAGCAGTACTTC

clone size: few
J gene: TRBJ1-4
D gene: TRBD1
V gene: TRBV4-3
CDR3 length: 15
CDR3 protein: CASSQGQGPNEKLFF
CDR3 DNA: TGCGCCAGCAGCCAAGGACAGGGACCTAATGAAAAACTGTTTTTT

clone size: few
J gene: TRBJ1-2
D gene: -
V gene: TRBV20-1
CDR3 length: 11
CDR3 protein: CSAGRAGGYTF
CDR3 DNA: TGCAGTGCTGGGCGGGCGGGAGGCTACACCTTC

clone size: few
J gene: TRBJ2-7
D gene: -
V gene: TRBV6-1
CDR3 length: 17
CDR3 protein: CASSEALGGSPSYEQYF
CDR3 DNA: TGTGCCAGCAGTGAAGCTTTAGGAGGATCTCCTTCCTACGAGCAGTACTTC

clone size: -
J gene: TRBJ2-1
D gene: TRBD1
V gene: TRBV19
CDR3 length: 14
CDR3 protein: CATTTTGGNDEQFF
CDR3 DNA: TGTGCCACTACGACGACAGGGGGCAATGATGAGCAGTTCTTC

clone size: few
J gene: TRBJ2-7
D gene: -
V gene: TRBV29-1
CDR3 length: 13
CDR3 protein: CSGGDRDNYEQYF
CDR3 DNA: TGCAGCGGGGGGGACAGAGATAATTACGAGCAGTACTTC

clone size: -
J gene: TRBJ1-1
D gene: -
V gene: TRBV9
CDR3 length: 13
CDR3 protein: CASSVQGWTEAFF
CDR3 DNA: TGTGCCAGCAGCGTACAGGGTTGGACTGAAGCTTTCTTT